The 24 T cell receptor beta chains below were found in one sample sequenced in a study of beta chain features in type 1 diabetes. Study conclusions and caveats: TCRB CDR3 length was moderately but significantly reduced in all four CD4+ subsets of Type 1 diabetes patients.

No antigen has been assigned to these receptors. The sequenced template was cDNA made from the entire isolated RNA. Clones were sequenced by immunoSEQ multiplex PCR, and TCRdb holds only the in-frame ones, with some missing. The sample includes 300,000 to 350,000 clones, roughly 14% of them seen just once. Source material: naive CD4+ T cells from blood. The receptors were gathered from a woman aged 18 to 35 with type 1 diabetes.

V usage is TRBV19 and J usage is TRBJ2-3; perhaps TRBD2 as D (6 bases). V was cut by 9 bases and J by 0 bases, with 13 bases left in between. This CDR3 has 14 amino acids. The germline CDR1 and CDR2 sequences are LNHDA and SQIVND (reference sequence). CDR3 sequence reads: CASRRAGSTDTQYF. The DNA of the CDR3 is TGTGCCAGCCGGAGGGCGGGTAGCACAGATACGCAGTATTTT.

This chain connects TRBV18 to TRBJ2-1; 9 nucleotides agree with TRBD1. This CDR3 is built from 15 residues. The germline CDR1 and CDR2 sequences are KGHSH and LQKENI. V gave up 3 bases and J gave up 5 bases; unmatched junction bases: 5. In DNA, the CDR3 is TGTGCCAGCTCACCCGGGACAGGGCGGAACAATGAGCAGTTCTTC. The encoded protein is CASSPGTGRNNEQFF.

There are a few counts of this clone. The CDR3 DNA reads as TGTGCCAGCAGCTTTCAGGGGAGCTCCTACAATGAGCAGTTCTTC. As protein: CASSFQGSSYNEQFF. This chain joins TRBV7-2 and TRBJ2-1, with a weak D call TRBD1 (6 bases). Trimming stripped 3 bases from V and 0 bases from J, with 9 bases between. Germline V gene lookup returns CDR1 SGHTA and CDR2 FQGNSA. This CDR3 contains 15 residues.

This clone appeared a few times. The chain uses TRBV13 and TRBJ2-7, with TRBD1 matching over 8 bases. There are 15 residues in the CDR3. Germline CDR1 reads PRHDT; CDR2 reads FYEKMQ (reference sequence). With V trimmed by 3 bases and J by 5 bases, 9 bases remained unmatched. As DNA, the CDR3 is TGTGCCAGCAGCTTTAGCAGGGGGCCTCTCGACGAGCAGTACGTC. Protein product: CASSFSRGPLDEQYV.

As concerns this clone: The sample has other DNA sequences that encode this CDR3 too. CDR3 DNA sequence: TGTGCCAGCAGTTTACGGGGTAATCAGCCCCAGCATTTT. It encodes CASSLRGNQPQHF. The V gene is TRBV27, the J gene TRBJ1-5; D is unclear. Per germline, CDR1 MNHEY and CDR2 SMNVEV (reference sequence). This CDR3 region has 13 residues. V was shortened by 2 bases and J by 4 bases, with 6 bases between the two germline ends.

V usage is TRBV4-1 and J usage is TRBJ2-6; 11 nucleotides line up with TRBD1. Germline CDR1 and CDR2: MGHRA and YSYEKL. J lost 1 base, V lost 4 bases, and 6 bases had no gene match. The CDR3 has 18 residues. The CDR3 sequence: CASSLPGQGDSGANVLTF. Written as DNA, the CDR3 is TGCGCCAGCAGCCTCCCGGGACAGGGGGATTCTGGGGCCAACGTCCTGACTTTC.

This chain joins TRBV2 and TRBJ2-5; no definite D call. With 6 bases removed from V and 2 bases from J, the gap between germline ends came to 7 bases. The V gene's germline CDR1 is SNHLY and CDR2 FYNNEI. The CDR3 consists of 12 residues. This CDR3 is CASRTFQETQYF. The CDR3 DNA is TGTGCCAGCAGGACATTTCAAGAGACCCAGTACTTC.

This clone has a handful of counts. The V gene is TRBV15, the J gene TRBJ2-3; 7 nucleotides agree with TRBD1. The CDR3 has 14 residues. Germline CDR1 reads LNHNV; CDR2 reads YYDKDF (reference sequence). Trimming at V came to 2 bases and at J to 4 bases, leaving 3 bases not matched to a gene. CDR3 loop: CATSRFQGADTQYF. The CDR3 nucleotides read TGTGCCACCAGCAGATTCCAGGGGGCAGATACGCAGTATTTT.

The chain joins TRBV28 to TRBJ2-1; 13 positions agree with TRBD2. The V gene end was trimmed by 6 bases and the J gene end by 3 bases; junction bases not matched to a gene: 8. Germline lookup yields CDR1 MDHEN and CDR2 SYDVKM. The CDR3 has 17 residues. The CDR3 DNA follows: TGTGCCAGCAGCCTAACTAGCGGGAGGGCTCTCTACAATGAGCAGTTCTTC. It codes for CASSLTSGRALYNEQFF. The whole variable domain, filled in from reference TRBV28 and TRBJ2-1, reads DVKVTQSSRYLVKRTGEKVFLECVQDMDHENMFWYRQDPGLGLRLIYFSYDVKMKEKGDIPEGYSVSREKKERFSLILESASTNQTSMYLCASSLTSGRALYNEQFFGPGTRLTVL.

The chain links TRBV28 to TRBJ2-7, with TRBD2 identical over 7 bases. The germline V gene has CDR1 MDHEN and CDR2 SYDVKM. The CDR3 sequence is 15 residues long. Losses at the gene ends were 5 bases for V and 6 bases for J; bases not matched to a gene: 13. The CDR3 region has the DNA TGTGCCAGCAGTCTGAGCGGGACCACTCGTGGCGAGCAGTACGTC. Amino acids: CASSLSGTTRGEQYV.

This clone was found a few times. This sequence joins TRBV7-3 and TRBJ2-7; TRBD2 might be the D (5 bases). The V gene's germline CDR1 is SGHTA and CDR2 FQGTGA. Trimming stripped 2 bases from V and 9 bases from J, with 14 bases between. The CDR3 is made up of 13 amino acids. Here the CDR3 DNA reads TGTGCCAGCAGCTTAGGGAGCGGTCTTGTGCAGTACTTC. Protein: CASSLGSGLVQYF.

The sample holds a few counts of this clone. The chain links TRBV5-1 to TRBJ2-7; 7 bases fit TRBD1. Germline lookup yields CDR1 SGHRS and CDR2 YFSETQ. The CDR3 totals 13 residues. Trimming removed 5 bases from V and 2 bases from J; junction bases left unmatched: 4. The CDR3 reads CASSWDRTYEQYF. In DNA form, the CDR3 reads TGCGCCAGCAGTTGGGACAGAACCTACGAGCAGTACTTC.

J is TRBJ2-1 and V is TRBV7-7, with D maybe TRBD1 (6 bases). Germline V gene lookup returns CDR1 SSHAT and CDR2 FNYEAQ (reference sequence). V lost 1 base and J lost 0, with 16 bases in between. CDR3 length: 18 residues. CDR3 amino acids: CASSLEGVTGISYNEQFF. The CDR3 nucleotides are TGTGCCAGCAGCTTAGAGGGGGTGACGGGCATCTCCTACAATGAGCAGTTCTTC.

This clone was counted between two and nine times. The J gene is TRBJ1-3, the V gene TRBV30; D remains ambiguous. This CDR3 is built from 13 residues. V lost 0 bases, J lost 4 bases, and 7 bases lay in between. CDR1 is GTSNPN and CDR2 is SVGIG in the germline V gene (reference sequence). CDR3 sequence reads: CAWSVGSGNTIYF. The CDR3 DNA reads TGTGCCTGGAGTGTCGGGTCCGGAAACACCATATATTTT.

This clone turned up a few times. V is TRBV14 and J is TRBJ2-1, with 9 bases lining up with TRBD2. This CDR3 spans 16 amino acids. Germline CDR1 and CDR2: SGHDN and FVKESK. Germline trimming cut 0 bases from V and 4 bases from J; bases unmatched to any gene: 4. CDR3 region: CASSQDRGRAYNEQFF. CDR3 sequence (DNA): TGTGCCAGCAGCCAAGATCGCGGGAGGGCTTACAATGAGCAGTTCTTC.

V and J are TRBV7-9 and TRBJ2-5, with D unclear. The germline V and J ends were trimmed by 0 bases and 5 bases, with 7 bases remaining between them. The germline gives CDR1 SEHNR, CDR2 FQNEAQ (reference sequence). The CDR3 is made up of 13 amino acids. The CDR3 sequence is CASSLALSETQYF. The CDR3 bases are TGTGCCAGCAGCTTAGCGTTGAGTGAGACCCAGTACTTC.

The V call is TRBV7-2, the J call TRBJ2-5; 7 bases align to TRBD2. Germline V gives CDR1 SGHTA, CDR2 FQGNSA. V dropped 4 bases and J dropped 5; count of bases not matched to a gene: 7. CDR3 length equals 14 residues. The CDR3 sequence is CASSYSRGGETQYF. The CDR3, as DNA: TGTGCCAGCAGCTACAGTAGGGGAGGGGAGACCCAGTACTTC.

This clone was found a few times. V gene TRBV6-5 combines with J gene TRBJ1-1; D unclear. Germline assignment: CDR1 MNHEY and CDR2 SVGAGI. The germline V and J ends were trimmed by 3 bases and 0 bases, with 11 bases remaining between them. CDR3 length: 15 residues. Written as DNA, the CDR3 is TGTGCCAGCAGTTATGAACAGACGTTGAACACTGAAGCTTTCTTT. Amino acids: CASSYEQTLNTEAFF.

Turning to this clone: This CDR3 is also generated by other DNA sequences in the sample. This chain links TRBV2 with TRBJ1-2; D is ambiguous. CDR3 length: 13 amino acids. Germline-derived CDR1 and CDR2 are SNHLY and FYNNEI. V dropped 8 bases and J dropped 0 bases, with 10 bases sitting between them. The CDR3 bases are TGTGCCAGCTCTGAGGGAGCTAACTATGGCTACACCTTC. Its protein product is CASSEGANYGYTF.

The chain employs TRBV7-3 and TRBJ2-1, with 9 bases matching TRBD2. With 3 bases clipped from V and 5 bases from J, the junction kept 8 bases outside the gene matches. The CDR3 loop spans 16 amino acids. Germline V gene data show CDR1 as SGHTA and CDR2 as FQGTGA. CDR3: CASSLVGTSIHNEQFF. The CDR3 nucleotides are TGTGCCAGCAGCTTGGTCGGGACTAGCATCCACAATGAGCAGTTCTTC.

The rearrangement links TRBV2 to TRBJ2-6; D is ambiguous. The CDR3 runs 14 residues. The germline V and J ends were trimmed by 4 bases and 0 bases, with 4 bases remaining between them. Germline V gene lookup returns CDR1 SNHLY and CDR2 FYNNEI. CDR3 in amino acids: CASSVGSGANVLTF. For the CDR3, the DNA is TGTGCCAGCAGTGTCGGCTCTGGGGCCAACGTCCTGACTTTC.

This clone was picked up a small number of times. The sample contains more than one DNA sequence encoding this CDR3. The chain uses TRBV15 and TRBJ1-1; 9 bases agree with TRBD1. The ends lost 5 bases at V and 4 bases at J; junction bases unmatched: 2. This CDR3 contains 13 residues. Germline CDR1 LNHNV, CDR2 YYDKDF (reference sequence). The CDR3, as DNA: TGTGCCACCAGCCGGGGACAGGGCACTGAAGCTTTCTTT. This encodes CATSRGQGTEAFF.

The chain carries TRBV19 and TRBJ2-5; maybe TRBD1 (5 bases). V lost 4 bases, J lost 2 bases, and 14 bases lay in between. The CDR3 sequence is 15 residues long. Germline V lookup: CDR1 LNHDA, CDR2 SQIVND (reference sequence). CDR3 sequence: CASSTRRVEQETQYF. CDR3 nucleotide sequence: TGTGCCAGTAGTACGCGCAGGGTGGAACAAGAGACCCAGTACTTC.

The CDR3: CAWSVTRTGRSYNEQFF. CDR3 coding DNA: TGTGCCTGGAGTGTGACTCGGACAGGGCGCTCCTACAATGAGCAGTTCTTC. V usage is TRBV30 and J usage is TRBJ2-1; 8 bases are a match to TRBD1. After removal of 0 bases from V and 0 bases from J, the junction contained 7 bases not matched to a gene. Germline-derived CDR1 and CDR2 are GTSNPN and SVGIG (reference sequence). This CDR3 contains 17 residues.